This T cell receptor (beta chain) was recovered during a study of cytomegalovirus exposure and HLA in healthy donors. This CDR3 has 12 residues. With V trimmed by 8 bases and J by 4 bases, 5 bases remained unmatched. Germline V CDR1 and CDR2: MNHEY, SVGAGI. This clone was picked up one time. Clones were sequenced by immunoSEQ multiplex PCR, and TCRdb holds only the in-frame ones, with some missing. The sample includes some 170,000 clones, around 92% of them seen just once. The J gene is TRBJ2-7, the V gene TRBV6-5; TRBD2 matches at 7 bases. The receptor was derived from a man younger than 35 in good health and CMV-seropositive. Source material: PBMCs. For the CDR3, the DNA is TGTGCCAGCGGGGGAGCGGGGTACGAGCAGTACTTC. This encodes CASGGAGYEQYF.